This T cell receptor (beta chain) was captured by sequencing in a study of cytotoxic CD8 clonotypes in ibrutinib-treated CLL (dated by TCRdb to the early 2020s). The study in broad terms: The cohort included roughly 15 treatment-naive and roughly ten relapsed/refractory patients; approximately 17 were IGHV unmutated. An average of 255,043 productive templates and 94,082 productive rearrangements was obtained per sample. Cryopreserved peripheral blood mononuclear cells were collected at three points: before therapy, at response, and at either sustained remission or disease progression. Every sample from remission and from progressive disease was obtained while the patients were still on ibrutinib. Responses were partial in around 24 patients and complete in 2; after median approximately 67 months follow-up, some 15 stayed in remission and about twelve progressed. Of the roughly 86 people in the trial, about two dozen had longitudinal samples available. Response samples were obtained after a median of 12 months of treatment, with a range of roughly 6 to 40 months. Here is what the overall study found, with its caveats: At ibrutinib response clonality went up, during sustained remission it held steady, and at progression it dropped back toward baseline. Public clonotypes were found to be uncommon and were observed to contract or remain stable during treatment; the increase in clonality was shown to reflect expansion of private clonotypes at ibrutinib response. Baseline clonality exceeded that of age-matched healthy donors and correlated strongly with circulating CD8+ T-cell counts. Sustained-remission and progressing patients did not have matched sampling times, and lymph node repertoires were not examined.

The CDR1 and CDR2 encoded by the germline V gene (reference sequence) are GTSNPN and SVGIG. Germline trimming: 2 bases from V, 8 bases from J; junction bases outside gene matches: 3. Its CDR3 holds 13 amino acids, cysteine through phenylalanine. Just the 39-base CDR3 DNA is kept, in frame starting at base 1. Notes on this clone: The antigen it recognizes is unknown. Base qualities were left out, and no much larger clone turns up one base away.

The goal of deep resolution MiSeq sequencing was a depth between 1 in 1 million and 1 in 200,000 T cells, and coverage averaged 10x per clonotype. TCR beta libraries were generated with the immunoSEQ hsTCRB Kit. Concerning the study's data processing: The data were analyzed with ImmunoSEQ Analyzer and ImmunoSEQ Data Assistant, and V, D and J gene assignments followed IMGT definitions. Clonality, which ranges from 0 to 1, was calculated by subtracting the normalized Shannon entropy of productive rearrangement frequencies from one. Only overrepresented clonotypes making up at least 0.05% of each patient's repertoire were included in the public clonotype analysis. Repertoires from some 13 age-matched healthy donors in immuneACCESS were used as clonality controls. TCRdb stores this immuneACCESS table with in-frame sequences only. Part of the clones is absent; in the studies checked, under half of the shortfall reflects unresolved V genes, and no reason is known for the rest. Clone size and the V and J calls come from that table; the DNA yielded D and trimming. Here the sample has more than 200,000 clones; about three quarters occur a single time. The ten largest clones represent less than 20% of the sample.

The sample's time point, from its label and the paper: around 25 months on ibrutinib. Roughly 2.2 micrograms of genomic DNA were extracted from cryopreserved PBMCs for TCR beta library preparation. Longitudinal blood samples from CLL patients on ibrutinib monotherapy were analyzed using high-throughput TCR beta sequencing. The patients took part in an open-label, single-center phase 2 trial of ibrutinib monotherapy. Recombination connected TRBV30 to TRBJ1-4, and 9 bases in between align with TRBD1. The TCR sequence derives from a human donor with chronic lymphocytic leukemia. The sequencing used PBMCs, collected after 24 months of ibrutinib treatment. The CDR3 reads CAWSRGQGEKLFF. The nucleotide sequence is TGTGCCTGGAGTCGCGGACAGGGGGAAAAACTGTTTTTT.